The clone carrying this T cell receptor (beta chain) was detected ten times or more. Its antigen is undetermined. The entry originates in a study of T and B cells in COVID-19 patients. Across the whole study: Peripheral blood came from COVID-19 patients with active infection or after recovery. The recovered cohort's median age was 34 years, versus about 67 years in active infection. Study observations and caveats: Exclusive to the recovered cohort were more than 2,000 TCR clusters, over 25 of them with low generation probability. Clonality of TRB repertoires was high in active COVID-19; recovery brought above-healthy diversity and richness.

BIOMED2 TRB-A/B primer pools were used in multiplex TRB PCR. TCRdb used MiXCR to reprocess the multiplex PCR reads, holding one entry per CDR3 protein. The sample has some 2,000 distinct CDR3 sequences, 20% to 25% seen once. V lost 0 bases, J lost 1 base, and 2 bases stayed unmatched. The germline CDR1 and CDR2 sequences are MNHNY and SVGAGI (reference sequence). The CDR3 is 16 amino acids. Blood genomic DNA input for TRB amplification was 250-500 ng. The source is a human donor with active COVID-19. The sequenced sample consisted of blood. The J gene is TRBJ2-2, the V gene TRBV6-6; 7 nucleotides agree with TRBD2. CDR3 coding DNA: TGTGCCAGCAGTTACTCGGGCGGGGGGAACACCGGGGAGCTGTTTTTT. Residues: CASSYSGGGNTGELFF.